This TCR beta chain emerged from a study of blood T cells in healthy people across ages. The germline V gene encodes CDR1 SQVTM and CDR2 ANQGSEA. CDR3 length: 13 amino acids. Trimming at V came to 7 bases and at J to 1 base, leaving 4 bases not matched to a gene. This clonotype has a handful of counts. For the second PCR, which ran for about 7 to 11 cycles, a sample-barcoded 5' primer and a J-beta primer mix were used. TCRdb passed the 5' RACE reads through MiXCR, listing each CDR3 protein once. The top ten hold under 4.5% of the sample, which has approximately 800,000 distinct CDR3 sequences, approximately 25% seen once. This sample also belongs to another study, concerning T cells of mothers and their children.

Material: blood. This receptor was obtained from a boy between 10 and 17 years old in good health. This chain uses TRBV29-1 with TRBJ2-3, with TRBD1 matching 8 bases. The CDR3 DNA reads as TGCAGCGGTAGGGGACAGGGCACAGATACGCAGTATTTT. Translated, it gives CSGRGQGTDTQYF.